One TCR beta chain is described in this entry. The sample originates from a study of blood T cell repertoires in COVID-19. This study enrolled people aged about 18 to 100 from approximately 25 US geographic areas. V gave up 5 bases and J gave up 3 bases; unmatched junction bases: 4. The CDR3 consists of 15 residues. The germline V gene encodes CDR1 SEHNR and CDR2 FQNEAQ (reference sequence). TCRdb's table, derived via immunoSEQ multiplex PCR, lists solely in-frame clones and lacks some. This table holds about 190,000 clones, 86% found once. The sequenced sample was PBMCs or T cells enriched from blood (not recorded which). The receptor was isolated from a woman in her thirties or forties in a cohort exposed to, infected with or recovered from COVID-19 (not recorded which). The chain joins TRBV7-9 to TRBJ1-4; TRBD1 matches at 9 bases. CDR3 nucleotides: TGTGCCAGCAGCCCGGGACAGGGAGCTAATGAAAAACTGTTTTTT. Residues: CASSPGQGANEKLFF.